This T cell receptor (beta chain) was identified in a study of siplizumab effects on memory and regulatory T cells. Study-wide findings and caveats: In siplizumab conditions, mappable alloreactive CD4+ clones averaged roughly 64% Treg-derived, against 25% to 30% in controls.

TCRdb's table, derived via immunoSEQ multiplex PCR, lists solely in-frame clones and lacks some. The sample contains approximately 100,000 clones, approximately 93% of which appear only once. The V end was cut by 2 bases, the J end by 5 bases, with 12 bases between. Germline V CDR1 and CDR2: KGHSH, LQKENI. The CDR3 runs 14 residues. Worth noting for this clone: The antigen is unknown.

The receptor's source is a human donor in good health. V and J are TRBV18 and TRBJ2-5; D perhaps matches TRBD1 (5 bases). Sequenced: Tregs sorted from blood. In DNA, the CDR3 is TGTGCCAGCTCACCAATTGTAGGGGTGGAGACCCAGTACTTC. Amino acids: CASSPIVGVETQYF.